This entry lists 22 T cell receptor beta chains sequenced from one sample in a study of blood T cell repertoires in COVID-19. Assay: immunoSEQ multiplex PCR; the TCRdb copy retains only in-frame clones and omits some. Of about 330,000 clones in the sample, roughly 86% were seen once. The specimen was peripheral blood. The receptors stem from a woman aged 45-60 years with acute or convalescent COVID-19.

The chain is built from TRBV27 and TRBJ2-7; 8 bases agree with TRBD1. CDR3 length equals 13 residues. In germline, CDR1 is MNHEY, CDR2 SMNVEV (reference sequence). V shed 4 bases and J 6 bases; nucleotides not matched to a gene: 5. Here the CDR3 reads CASSSATGVEQYF. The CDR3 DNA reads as TGTGCCAGCAGTTCGGCGACAGGGGTCGAGCAGTACTTC.

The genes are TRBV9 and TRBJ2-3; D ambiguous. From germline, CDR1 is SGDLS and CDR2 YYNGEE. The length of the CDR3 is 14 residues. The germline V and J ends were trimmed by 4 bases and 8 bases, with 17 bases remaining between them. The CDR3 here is CASSRLESRGTQYF. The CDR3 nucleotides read TGTGCCAGCAGCCGTCTAGAATCAAGAGGTACGCAGTATTTT.

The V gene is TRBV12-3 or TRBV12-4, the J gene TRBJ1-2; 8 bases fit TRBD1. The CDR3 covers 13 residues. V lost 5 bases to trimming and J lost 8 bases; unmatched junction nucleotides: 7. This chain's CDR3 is CASSPTTGVGYTF. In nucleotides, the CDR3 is TGTGCCAGCAGTCCCACGACAGGGGTAGGCTACACCTTC.

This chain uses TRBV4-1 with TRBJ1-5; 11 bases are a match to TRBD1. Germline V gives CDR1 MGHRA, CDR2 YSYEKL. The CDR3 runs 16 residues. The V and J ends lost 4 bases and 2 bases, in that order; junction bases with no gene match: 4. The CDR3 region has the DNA TGCGCCAGCAGCCCGCGGGGACAGGGGGGCAATCAGCCCCAGCATTTT. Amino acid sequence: CASSPRGQGGNQPQHF.

The chain's CDR3 is CASSLLGGDPGELFF. The DNA for the CDR3 is TGTGCCAGCAGTTTACTGGGGGGGGACCCCGGGGAGCTGTTTTTT. The rearrangement links TRBV28 to TRBJ2-2; TRBD2 agrees at 7 bases. There are 15 residues in the CDR3. CDR1 is MDHEN, CDR2 SYDVKM, per germline. V was clipped by 2 bases and J by 6 bases; unmatched bases: 6.

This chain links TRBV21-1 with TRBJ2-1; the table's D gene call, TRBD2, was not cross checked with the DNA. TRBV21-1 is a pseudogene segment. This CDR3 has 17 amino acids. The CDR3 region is CASSKSPSGSPYNEQFF. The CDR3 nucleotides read TGTGCCAGCAGCAAATCGCCTAGCGGTTCCCCCTACAATGAGCAGTTCTTC.

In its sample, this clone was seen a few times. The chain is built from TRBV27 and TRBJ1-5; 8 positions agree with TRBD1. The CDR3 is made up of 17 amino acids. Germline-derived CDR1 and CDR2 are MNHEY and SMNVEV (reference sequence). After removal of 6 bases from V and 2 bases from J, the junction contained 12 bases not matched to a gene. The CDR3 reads CASRRTRTGKGNQPQHF. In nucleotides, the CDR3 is TGTGCCAGCAGGCGTACCCGGACAGGGAAGGGCAATCAGCCCCAGCATTTT.

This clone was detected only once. CDR3 in DNA: TGTGCCAGCAGCTTAACGAGCGGGGCGCCCCAGCATTTT. Amino acid sequence: CASSLTSGAPQHF. J is TRBJ1-5 and V is TRBV7-3; weak D call: TRBD1 (5 bases). This CDR3 spans 13 amino acids. Trimming left V 0 bases short and J 9 bases short, with 9 bases between. CDR1 SGHTA and CDR2 FQGTGA come from the germline V gene.

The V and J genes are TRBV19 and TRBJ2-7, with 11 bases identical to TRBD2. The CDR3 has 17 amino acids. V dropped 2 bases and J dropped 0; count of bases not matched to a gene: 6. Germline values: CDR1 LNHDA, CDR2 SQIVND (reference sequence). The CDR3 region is CASSIKTSGIFSYEQYF. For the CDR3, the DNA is TGTGCCAGTAGTATAAAGACTAGCGGGATCTTCTCCTACGAGCAGTACTTC.

CDR3 loop: CASSIISGEQFF. The CDR3 DNA sequence: TGTGCCAGTAGTATTATCTCAGGCGAGCAGTTCTTC. The rearrangement links TRBV19 to TRBJ2-1; D remains ambiguous. This CDR3 is 12 amino acids long. With 3 bases removed from V and 10 bases from J, the gap between germline ends came to 10 bases. Germline-derived CDR1 and CDR2 are LNHDA and SQIVND (reference sequence).

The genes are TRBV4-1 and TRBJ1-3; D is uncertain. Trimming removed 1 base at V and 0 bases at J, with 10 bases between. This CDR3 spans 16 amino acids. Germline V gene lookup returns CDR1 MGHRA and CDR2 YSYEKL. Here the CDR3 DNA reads TGCGCCAGCAGCCAAGTCGACCGGGGCTCTGGAAACACCATATATTTT. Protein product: CASSQVDRGSGNTIYF.

CDR3 sequence (DNA): TGTGCCAGCAGCCAAGGAAGTGCCGGGTTCATTGTCTCTGGGGCCAACGTCCTGACTTTC. Residues: CASSQGSAGFIVSGANVLTF. V usage is TRBV14 and J usage is TRBJ2-6; D uncertain. The germline gives CDR1 SGHDN, CDR2 FVKESK. The ends were cut back, 1 base at V and 0 bases at J, with 19 bases in the middle. The CDR3 contains 20 residues.

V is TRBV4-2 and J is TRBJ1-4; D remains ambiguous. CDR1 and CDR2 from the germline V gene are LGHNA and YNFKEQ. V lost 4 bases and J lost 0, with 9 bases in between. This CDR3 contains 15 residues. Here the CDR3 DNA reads TGTGCCAGCAGCCCTCCTCCTGCAACTAATGAAAAACTGTTTTTT. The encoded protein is CASSPPPATNEKLFF.

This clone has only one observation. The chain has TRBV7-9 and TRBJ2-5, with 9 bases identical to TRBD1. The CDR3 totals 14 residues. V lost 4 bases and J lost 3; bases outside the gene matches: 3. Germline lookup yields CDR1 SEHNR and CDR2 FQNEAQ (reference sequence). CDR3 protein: CASSWGQGEETQYF. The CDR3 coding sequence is TGTGCCAGCAGCTGGGGACAGGGTGAAGAGACCCAGTACTTC.

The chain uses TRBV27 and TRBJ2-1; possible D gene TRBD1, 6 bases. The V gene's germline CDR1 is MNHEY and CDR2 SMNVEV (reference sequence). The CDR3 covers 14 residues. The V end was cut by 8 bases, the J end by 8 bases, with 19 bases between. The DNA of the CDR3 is TGTGCCAGCGGCAGAAACACAGGGTTTGATGAGCAGTTCTTC. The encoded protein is CASGRNTGFDEQFF.

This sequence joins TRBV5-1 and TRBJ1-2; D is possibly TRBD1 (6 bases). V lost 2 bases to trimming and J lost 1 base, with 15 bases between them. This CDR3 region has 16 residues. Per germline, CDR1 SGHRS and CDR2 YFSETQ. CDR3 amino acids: CASSLTGRGYNYGYTF. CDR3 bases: TGCGCCAGCAGCTTAACAGGGCGCGGTTATAACTATGGCTACACCTTC.

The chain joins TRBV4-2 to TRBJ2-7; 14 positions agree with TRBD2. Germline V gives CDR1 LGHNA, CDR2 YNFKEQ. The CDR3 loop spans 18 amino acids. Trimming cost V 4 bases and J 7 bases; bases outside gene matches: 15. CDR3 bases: TGTGCCAGCAGCCGGTCGGCGGGGACTAGCGGGAGAGGTAGGGAGCAGTACTTC. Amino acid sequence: CASSRSAGTSGRGREQYF.

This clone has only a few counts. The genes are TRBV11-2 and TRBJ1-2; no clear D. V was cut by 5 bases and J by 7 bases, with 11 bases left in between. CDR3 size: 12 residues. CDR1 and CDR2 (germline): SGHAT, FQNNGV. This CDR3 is CASSPGGAGYTF. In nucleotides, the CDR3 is TGTGCCAGCAGCCCAGGAGGAGCTGGCTACACCTTC.

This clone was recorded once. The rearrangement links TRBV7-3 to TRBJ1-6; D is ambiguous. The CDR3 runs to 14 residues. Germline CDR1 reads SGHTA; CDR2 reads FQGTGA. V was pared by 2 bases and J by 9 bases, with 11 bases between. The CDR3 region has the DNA TGTGCCAGCAGCTTAGACGGGAATGGTTCACCCCTCCACTTT. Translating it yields CASSLDGNGSPLHF.

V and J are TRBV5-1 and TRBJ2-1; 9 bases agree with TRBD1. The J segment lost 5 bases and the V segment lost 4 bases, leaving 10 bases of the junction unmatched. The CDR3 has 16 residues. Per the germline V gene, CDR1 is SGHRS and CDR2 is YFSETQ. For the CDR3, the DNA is TGCGCCAGCAGCGGAACACCGGGACAGGGAGACAATGAGCAGTTCTTC. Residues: CASSGTPGQGDNEQFF.

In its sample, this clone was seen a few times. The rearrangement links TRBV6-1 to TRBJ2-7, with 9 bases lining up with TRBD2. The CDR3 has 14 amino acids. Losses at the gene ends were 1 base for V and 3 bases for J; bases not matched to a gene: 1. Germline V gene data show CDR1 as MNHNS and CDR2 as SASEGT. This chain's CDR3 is CASSEGTSVYEQYF. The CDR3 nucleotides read TGTGCCAGCAGTGAAGGGACTAGCGTCTACGAGCAGTACTTC.

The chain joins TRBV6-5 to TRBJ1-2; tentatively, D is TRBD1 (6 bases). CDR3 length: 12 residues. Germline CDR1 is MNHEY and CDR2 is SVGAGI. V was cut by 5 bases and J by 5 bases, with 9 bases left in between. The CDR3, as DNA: TGTGCCAGCAGTCCAACAGGGTATGGCTACACCTTC. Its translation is CASSPTGYGYTF.